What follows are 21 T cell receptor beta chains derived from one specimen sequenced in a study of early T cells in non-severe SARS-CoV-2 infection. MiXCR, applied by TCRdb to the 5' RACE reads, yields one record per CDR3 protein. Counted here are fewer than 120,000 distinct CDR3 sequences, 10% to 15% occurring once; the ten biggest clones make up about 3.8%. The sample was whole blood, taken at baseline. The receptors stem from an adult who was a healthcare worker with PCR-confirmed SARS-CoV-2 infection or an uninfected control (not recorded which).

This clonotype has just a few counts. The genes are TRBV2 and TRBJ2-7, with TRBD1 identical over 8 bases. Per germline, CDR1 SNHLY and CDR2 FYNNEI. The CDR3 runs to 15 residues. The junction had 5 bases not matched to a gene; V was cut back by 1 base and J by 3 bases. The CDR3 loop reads CASSEGGDRNYEQYF. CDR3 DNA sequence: TGTGCCAGCAGTGAAGGGGGGGACAGGAACTACGAGCAGTACTTC. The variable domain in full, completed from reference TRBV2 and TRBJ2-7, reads EPEVTQTPSHQVTQMGQEVILRCVPISNHLYFYWYRQILGQKVEFLVSFYNNEISEKSEIFDDQFSVERPDGSNFTLKIRSTKLEDSAMYFCASSEGGDRNYEQYFGPGTRLTVT.

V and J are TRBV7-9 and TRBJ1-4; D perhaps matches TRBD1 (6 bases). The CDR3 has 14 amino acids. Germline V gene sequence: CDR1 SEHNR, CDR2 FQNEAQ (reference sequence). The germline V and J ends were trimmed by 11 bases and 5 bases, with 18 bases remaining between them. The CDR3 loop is CAATRETGNEKLFF. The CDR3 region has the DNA TGTGCCGCTACGCGGGAAACAGGGAATGAAAAACTGTTTTTT.

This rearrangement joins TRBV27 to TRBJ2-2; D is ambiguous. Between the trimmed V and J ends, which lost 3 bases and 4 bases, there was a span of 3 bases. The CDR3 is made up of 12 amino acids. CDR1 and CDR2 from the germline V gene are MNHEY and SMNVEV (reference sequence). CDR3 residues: CASSFPTGELFF. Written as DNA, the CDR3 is TGTGCCAGCAGTTTTCCCACCGGGGAGCTGTTTTTT.

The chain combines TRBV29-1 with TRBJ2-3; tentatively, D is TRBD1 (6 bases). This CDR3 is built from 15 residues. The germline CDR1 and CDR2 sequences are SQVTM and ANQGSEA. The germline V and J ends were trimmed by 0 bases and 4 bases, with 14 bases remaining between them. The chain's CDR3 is CSVEEGTPGADTQYF. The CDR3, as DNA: TGCAGCGTTGAAGAAGGAACCCCAGGGGCAGATACGCAGTATTTT.

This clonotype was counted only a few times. The CDR3 protein is CASSTNRRPSTDTQYF. For the CDR3, the DNA is TGTGCCAGCAGTACCAACAGGAGACCTAGCACAGATACGCAGTATTTT. This rearrangement joins TRBV6-5 to TRBJ2-3; D might be TRBD1 (5 bases). The V end was cut by 5 bases, the J end by 0 bases, with 15 bases between. Germline CDR1 reads MNHEY; CDR2 reads SVGAGI. This CDR3 has 16 amino acids.

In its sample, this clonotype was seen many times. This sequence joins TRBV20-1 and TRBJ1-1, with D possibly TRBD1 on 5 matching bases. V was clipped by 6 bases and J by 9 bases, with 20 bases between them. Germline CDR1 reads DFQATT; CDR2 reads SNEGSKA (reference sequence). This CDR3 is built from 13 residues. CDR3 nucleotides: TGCAGTGCAATAATTTCTCAGGGTAGTAAAGCTTTCTTT. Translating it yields CSAIISQGSKAFF.

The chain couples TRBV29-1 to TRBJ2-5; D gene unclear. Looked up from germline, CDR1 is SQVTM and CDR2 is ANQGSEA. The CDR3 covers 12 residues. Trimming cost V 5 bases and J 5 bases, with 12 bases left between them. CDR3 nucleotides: TGCAGCGTTAGACAATACGGCGAGACCCAGTACTTC. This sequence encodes CSVRQYGETQYF.

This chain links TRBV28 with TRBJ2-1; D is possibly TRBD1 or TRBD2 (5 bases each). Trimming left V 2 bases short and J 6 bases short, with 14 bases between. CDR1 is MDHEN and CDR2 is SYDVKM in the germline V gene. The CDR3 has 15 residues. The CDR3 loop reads CASSLPLRGINEQFF. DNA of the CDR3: TGTGCCAGCAGTTTACCCCTGAGGGGAATCAATGAGCAGTTCTTC.

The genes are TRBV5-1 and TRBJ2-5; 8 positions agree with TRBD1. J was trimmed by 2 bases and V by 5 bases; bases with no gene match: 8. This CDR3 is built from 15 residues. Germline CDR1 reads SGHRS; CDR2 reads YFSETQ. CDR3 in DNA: TGCGCCAGCAGAAGGACAGGGATCGGGCAAGAGACCCAGTACTTC. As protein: CASRRTGIGQETQYF.

CDR3: CASVLGAAGTGELFF. In DNA form, the CDR3 reads TGTGCCAGTGTCCTGGGGGCAGCGGGCACCGGGGAGCTGTTTTTT. The chain links TRBV19 to TRBJ2-2; either TRBD1 or TRBD2 may fit D (6 bases each). The V gene lost 8 bases and the J gene lost 4 bases, with 17 bases spanning the gap. This CDR3 spans 15 amino acids. Germline loops: CDR1 LNHDA, CDR2 SQIVND (reference sequence).

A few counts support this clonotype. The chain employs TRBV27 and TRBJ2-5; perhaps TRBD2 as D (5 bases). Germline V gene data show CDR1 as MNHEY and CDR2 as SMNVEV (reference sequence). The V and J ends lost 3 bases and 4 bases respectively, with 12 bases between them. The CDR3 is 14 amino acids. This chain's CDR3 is CASSFIVGGETQYF. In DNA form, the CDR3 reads TGTGCCAGCAGTTTTATAGTTGGAGGAGAGACCCAGTACTTC.

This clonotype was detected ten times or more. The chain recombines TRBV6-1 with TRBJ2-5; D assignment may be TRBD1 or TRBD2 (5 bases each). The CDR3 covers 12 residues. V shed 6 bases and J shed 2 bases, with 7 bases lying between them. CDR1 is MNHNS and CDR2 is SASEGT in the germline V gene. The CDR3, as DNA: TGTGCCAGCAGATGGGGGCAAGAGACCCAGTACTTC. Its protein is CASRWGQETQYF.

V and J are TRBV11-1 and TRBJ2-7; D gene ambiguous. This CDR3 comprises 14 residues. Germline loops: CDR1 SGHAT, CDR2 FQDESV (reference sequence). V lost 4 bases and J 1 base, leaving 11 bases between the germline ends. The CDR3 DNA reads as TGTGCCAGCAGCTGGACGCAGACTTCCTACGAGCAGTACTTC. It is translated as CASSWTQTSYEQYF.

The CDR3 coding sequence is TGTGCCAGCAGCTTGGATAGAATCTCCTACGAGCAGTACTTC. Its translation is CASSLDRISYEQYF. This chain joins TRBV5-6 and TRBJ2-7; D gene ambiguous. The CDR3 is made up of 14 amino acids. V lost 0 bases, J lost 0 bases, and 7 bases lay in between. CDR1 is SGHDT and CDR2 is YYEEEE in the germline V gene. The entire variable domain, with the rest obtained from reference TRBV5-6 and TRBJ2-7, is as follows: DAGVTQSPTHLIKTRGQQVTLRCSPKSGHDTVSWYQQALGQGPQFIFQYYEEEERQRGNFPDRFSGHQFPNYSSELNVNALLLGDSALYLCASSLDRISYEQYFGPGTRLTVT.

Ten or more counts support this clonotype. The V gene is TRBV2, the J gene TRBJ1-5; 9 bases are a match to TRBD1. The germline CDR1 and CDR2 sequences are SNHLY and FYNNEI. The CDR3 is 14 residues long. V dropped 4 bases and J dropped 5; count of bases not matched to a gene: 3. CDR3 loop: CASSGGQGHQPQHF. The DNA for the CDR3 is TGTGCCAGCAGTGGGGGACAGGGCCATCAGCCCCAGCATTTT.

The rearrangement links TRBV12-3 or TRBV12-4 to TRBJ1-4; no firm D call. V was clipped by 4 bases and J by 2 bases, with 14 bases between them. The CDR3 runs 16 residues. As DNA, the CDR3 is TGTGCCAGCAGTTCACGTTCGGGGTTCACTAATGAAAAACTGTTTTTT. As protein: CASSSRSGFTNEKLFF.

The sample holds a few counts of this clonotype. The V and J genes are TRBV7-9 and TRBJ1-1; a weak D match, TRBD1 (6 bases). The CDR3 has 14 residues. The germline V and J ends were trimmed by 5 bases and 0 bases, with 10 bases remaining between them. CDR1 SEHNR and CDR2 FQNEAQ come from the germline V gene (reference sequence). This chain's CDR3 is CASSRGGMNTEAFF. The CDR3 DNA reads TGTGCCAGCAGCAGAGGGGGGATGAACACTGAAGCTTTCTTT.

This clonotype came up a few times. In DNA form, the CDR3 reads TGCAGCGTTGTGTATGGAAACACCATATATTTT. Translating gives CSVVYGNTIYF. This chain connects TRBV29-1 to TRBJ1-3, with D uncertain. Germline CDR1 reads SQVTM; CDR2 reads ANQGSEA. Trimming pared 4 bases from V and 3 bases from J, leaving 4 bases between. The CDR3 is made up of 11 amino acids.

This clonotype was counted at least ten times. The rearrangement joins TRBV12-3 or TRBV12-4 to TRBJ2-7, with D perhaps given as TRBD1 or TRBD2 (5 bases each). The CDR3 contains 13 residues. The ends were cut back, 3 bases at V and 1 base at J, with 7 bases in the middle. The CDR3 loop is CASSFWGSYEQYF. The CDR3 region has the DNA TGTGCCAGCAGTTTTTGGGGGTCCTACGAGCAGTACTTC.

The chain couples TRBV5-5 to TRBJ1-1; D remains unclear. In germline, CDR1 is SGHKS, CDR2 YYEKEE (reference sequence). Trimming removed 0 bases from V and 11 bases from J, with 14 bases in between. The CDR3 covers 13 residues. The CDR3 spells CASSLDIWSDAFF. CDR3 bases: TGTGCCAGCAGCTTGGACATATGGAGTGACGCTTTCTTT.

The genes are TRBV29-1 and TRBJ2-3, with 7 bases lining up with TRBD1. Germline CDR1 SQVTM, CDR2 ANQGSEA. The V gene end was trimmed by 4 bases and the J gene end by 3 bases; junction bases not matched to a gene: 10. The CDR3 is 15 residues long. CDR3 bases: TGCAGCGTTGGACCGACAGGGTTCGAAACAGATACGCAGTATTTT. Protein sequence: CSVGPTGFETDTQYF.